One and the same sample provided the 21 T cell receptor beta chains below, sequenced in a study of blood T cell repertoires in COVID-19. The protocol was immunoSEQ multiplex PCR, while the TCRdb copy is restricted to in-frame clones and leaves out a portion. The sample lists around 31,000 clones, 75% to 90% occurring once. Sample: peripheral blood. The receptors shown here come from a man between 60 and 70 years old with acute or convalescent COVID-19.

The chain links TRBV10-1 to TRBJ1-1, with unresolved D. The CDR3 has 16 amino acids. Germline CDR1 and CDR2: WNHNN and SYGVQD (reference sequence). V dropped 3 bases and J dropped 0 bases, with 14 bases sitting between them. CDR3 sequence: CASSDRRTSMNTEAFF. The CDR3, as DNA: TGCGCCAGCAGTGACAGGCGAACATCTATGAACACTGAAGCTTTCTTT.

This clone was observed a few times. The chain's CDR3 is CASSVGYSLGWSETQYF. CDR3 bases: TGTGCCAGCAGCGTAGGATACAGCCTTGGGTGGTCGGAGACCCAGTACTTC. This chain joins TRBV9 and TRBJ2-5; no clear D gene. This CDR3 is built from 17 residues. Germline V gene sequence: CDR1 SGDLS, CDR2 YYNGEE. Trimming stripped 0 bases from V and 5 bases from J, with 20 bases between. Looking up the rest from reference TRBV9 and TRBJ2-5 gives the full variable domain: DSGVTQTPKHLITATGQRVTLRCSPRSGDLSVYWYQQSLDQGLQFLIQYYNGEERAKGNILERFSAQQFPDLHSELNLSSLELGDSALYFCASSVGYSLGWSETQYFGPGTRLLVL.

CDR3 protein: CASSLTGLETQYF. The CDR3 region has the DNA TGCGCCAGCAGCTTGACAGGGTTGGAGACCCAGTACTTC. The chain couples TRBV5-1 to TRBJ2-5; maybe TRBD1 (6 bases). Trimming shortened V by 1 base and J by 5 bases, and 9 bases separated the two germline ends. Germline loops: CDR1 SGHRS, CDR2 YFSETQ. CDR3 length: 13 amino acids.

J is TRBJ2-4 and V is TRBV6-2 or TRBV6-3, with 11 positions matching TRBD1. CDR3 length equals 18 residues. Germline loops: CDR1 MNHEY, CDR2 SVGEGT. J gave up 2 bases and V 2 bases, and 8 bases lay outside the gene matches. The CDR3 nucleotides read TGTGCCAGCAGTTACCCCGGGGACAGGGGGATGTCCAAAAACATTCAGTACTTC. Translating it yields CASSYPGDRGMSKNIQYF.

The rearrangement uses TRBV4-2 and TRBJ2-1, with 9 bases that match TRBD1. V trimming: 4 bases; J trimming: 3 bases; junction bases outside the gene matches: 10. The CDR3 has 17 amino acids. Germline CDR1 is LGHNA and CDR2 is YNFKEQ. CDR3 in DNA: TGTGCCAGCAGCCTTAGCCCCGGGACAGGGAACTACAATGAGCAGTTCTTC. Protein sequence: CASSLSPGTGNYNEQFF.

The chain uses TRBV7-2 and TRBJ1-5; a possible D gene is TRBD1 (5 bases). This CDR3 contains 17 residues. V lost 4 bases and J 4 bases, leaving 20 bases between the germline ends. Germline V CDR1 and CDR2: SGHTA, FQGNSA. CDR3 sequence reads: CASSSGSWQGWNQPQHF. CDR3 nucleotides: TGTGCCAGCAGCTCCGGGTCATGGCAGGGCTGGAATCAGCCCCAGCATTTT. Complete variable domain (other parts from reference TRBV7-2 and TRBJ1-5): GAGVSQSPSNKVTEKGKDVELRCDPISGHTALYWYRQSLGQGLEFLIYFQGNSAPDKSGLPSDRFSAERTGGSVSTLTIQRTQQEDSAVYLCASSSGSWQGWNQPQHFGDGTRLSIL.

V is TRBV5-5 and J is TRBJ2-1, with 9 positions matching TRBD1. The germline CDR1 and CDR2 sequences are SGHKS and YYEKEE (reference sequence). This CDR3 region has 15 residues. V gave up 6 bases and J gave up 1 base; unmatched junction bases: 5. The CDR3 loop is CASNRGQGSYNEQFF. For the CDR3, the DNA is TGTGCCAGCAACCGGGGACAGGGATCCTACAATGAGCAGTTCTTC. Full variable domain (remainder filled in from reference TRBV5-5 and TRBJ2-1): DAGVTQSPTHLIKTRGQQVTLRCSPISGHKSVSWYQQVLGQGPQFIFQYYEKEERGRGNFPDRFSARQFPNYSSELNVNALLLGDSALYLCASNRGQGSYNEQFFGPGTRLTVL.

This rearrangement joins TRBV9 to TRBJ2-3; no definite D call. V was trimmed by 4 bases and J by 0 bases, leaving 6 bases between them. This CDR3 region has 13 residues. The germline CDR1 and CDR2 sequences are SGDLS and YYNGEE. DNA of the CDR3: TGTGCCAGCAGCCAACTTAGCACAGATACGCAGTATTTT. Its translation is CASSQLSTDTQYF.

V usage is TRBV14 and J usage is TRBJ2-7; TRBD1 might be the D (6 bases). Per the germline V gene, CDR1 is SGHDN and CDR2 is FVKESK. V was clipped by 5 bases and J by 2 bases, with 16 bases between them. The CDR3 consists of 15 residues. CDR3: CASSSFQGITYEQYF. For the CDR3, the DNA is TGTGCCAGCAGCTCTTTCCAGGGGATTACCTACGAGCAGTACTTC.

V usage is TRBV6-4 and J usage is TRBJ1-6; unclear D gene. CDR1 is MRHNA, CDR2 SNTAGT, per germline. This CDR3 contains 14 residues. The V gene lost 0 bases and the J gene lost 9 bases, with 9 bases spanning the gap. CDR3 amino acids: CASSDSGVGSPLHF. The CDR3 nucleotides read TGTGCCAGCAGTGACTCCGGGGTAGGTTCACCCCTCCACTTT.

This chain joins TRBV25-1 and TRBJ1-3; tentatively, D is TRBD1 (5 bases). The length of the CDR3 is 14 residues. Germline V gives CDR1 MGHDK, CDR2 SYGVNS. Trimming shortened V by 1 base and J by 12 bases, and 16 bases separated the two germline ends. The CDR3 DNA reads TGTGCCAGCAGTGAATCAGGGCCCGTTTCGGTCATATATTTT. The encoded protein is CASSESGPVSVIYF. The variable domain in full, with the rest retrieved from reference TRBV25-1 and TRBJ1-3, is EADIYQTPRYLVIGTGKKITLECSQTMGHDKMYWYQQDPGMELHLIHYSYGVNSTEKGDLSSESTVSRIRTEHFPLTLESARPSHTSQYLCASSESGPVSVIYFGEGSWLTVV.

The chain recombines TRBV25-1 with TRBJ1-4; D unclear. V was trimmed by 4 bases and J by 0 bases, leaving 12 bases between them. This CDR3 spans 16 amino acids. Germline V gene sequence: CDR1 MGHDK, CDR2 SYGVNS. Here the CDR3 reads CASSATSRATNEKLFF. In DNA, the CDR3 is TGTGCCAGCAGTGCGACCTCCCGGGCAACTAATGAAAAACTGTTTTTT.

The chain uses TRBV18 and TRBJ2-3; 8 bases line up with TRBD2. The V gene end was trimmed by 5 bases and the J gene end by 2 bases; junction bases not matched to a gene: 6. Germline CDR1 reads KGHSH; CDR2 reads LQKENI. The CDR3 is 15 amino acids. The CDR3 spells CASSRTSGFTDTQYF. The CDR3 DNA reads TGTGCCAGCTCAAGAACTAGCGGATTCACAGATACGCAGTATTTT.

This chain connects TRBV6-4 to TRBJ1-2; TRBD1 might be the D (5 bases). V lost 6 bases and J 0 bases, leaving 8 bases between the germline ends. CDR3 size: 13 residues. The germline CDR1 and CDR2 sequences are MRHNA and SNTAGT. The CDR3 DNA reads as TGTGCCAGCAGCTTGGGGCCTAACTATGGCTACACCTTC. Its protein is CASSLGPNYGYTF.

The V call is TRBV29-1, the J call TRBJ1-5; 9 bases map to TRBD1. This CDR3 region has 13 residues. Germline-derived CDR1 and CDR2 are SQVTM and ANQGSEA. The V and J ends lost 4 bases and 7 bases, in that order; junction bases with no gene match: 5. The CDR3 nucleotides read TGCAGCGTTGGGGGACAGGGAGGCCAGCCCCAGCATTTT. Translation gives CSVGGQGGQPQHF.

The J gene is TRBJ2-5, the V gene TRBV7-8; 8 nucleotides match TRBD2. The CDR3 sequence is 16 residues long. V shed 1 base, J shed 2 bases, and the junction held 6 bases outside the gene matches. CDR1 is SGHVS and CDR2 is FQNEAQ in the germline V gene. In DNA form, the CDR3 reads TGTGCCAGCAGCTTAGGGATAGCGGGGAAACAAGAGACCCAGTACTTC. Its protein product is CASSLGIAGKQETQYF.

This CDR3 reads CAISEDNIGNQPQHF. The CDR3 region has the DNA TGTGCCATCAGTGAGGACAATATTGGTAATCAGCCCCAGCATTTT. This chain uses TRBV10-3 with TRBJ1-5, with no clear D. The germline gives CDR1 ENHRY, CDR2 SYGVKD. Trimming removed 2 bases from V and 4 bases from J, with 12 bases in between. The CDR3 spans 15 residues.

V gene TRBV18 combines with J gene TRBJ1-4, with D maybe TRBD1 (6 bases). Trimming removed 6 bases at V and 7 bases at J, with 12 bases between. The germline CDR1 and CDR2 sequences are KGHSH and LQKENI. CDR3 length: 13 amino acids. CDR3 residues: CASSLQGGEKLFF. As DNA, the CDR3 is TGTGCCAGCTCTCTGCAAGGGGGTGAAAAACTGTTTTTT.

The rearrangement links TRBV10-3 to TRBJ2-7; TRBD2 agrees at 8 bases. V lost 4 bases, J lost 5 bases, and 22 bases stayed unmatched. The germline V gene encodes CDR1 ENHRY and CDR2 SYGVKD. The CDR3 loop spans 19 amino acids. CDR3 in amino acids: CAISARLAPRSLGSHEQYF. CDR3 DNA: TGTGCCATCAGTGCTCGACTAGCGCCTAGATCGTTGGGTTCCCACGAGCAGTACTTC.

The chain couples TRBV28 to TRBJ1-1; 8 bases align to TRBD1. Germline CDR1 MDHEN, CDR2 SYDVKM. CDR3 length: 11 amino acids. The CDR3 DNA reads as TGTTCGGCAGGGGGCCGGACTGAAGCTTTCTTT. Protein product: CSAGGRTEAFF.

The chain combines TRBV6-5 with TRBJ2-5, with TRBD1 identical over 7 bases. CDR3 length equals 15 residues. Germline CDR1 reads MNHEY; CDR2 reads SVGAGI. Losses at the gene ends were 5 bases for V and 4 bases for J; bases not matched to a gene: 10. The CDR3, as DNA: TGTGCCAGCAGTCCCGACAGGGCGGTCGGAGAGACCCAGTACTTC. Amino acid sequence: CASSPDRAVGETQYF.